Presented here are 10 T cell receptor beta chains from one specimen sequenced in a study of Ad26.COV2.S vaccination and SARS-CoV-2 variants. Method: immunoSEQ multiplex PCR; TCRdb's copy keeps in-frame clones and lacks some. Found here are 400,000 to 450,000 clones, over 80% of them singletons; the top ten hold under 2%. Documented treatment: over 15 received Ad26.COV2.S at low or high dose, single or two shots; 5 received placebo; per-sample allocation not given. Sampling happened 63 days after the first vaccine or placebo injection. The sequencing used peripheral blood, collected in a trial of Ad26.COV2.S vaccine versus placebo. The receptors were sampled from a person aged 18-60 years who received the Ad26.COV2.S COVID-19 vaccine or a placebo.

This chain links TRBV7-9 with TRBJ2-7; D assignment may be TRBD1 or TRBD2 (5 bases each). V was shortened by 4 bases and J by 1 base, with 11 bases between the two germline ends. The CDR3 spans 14 residues. Germline CDR1 SEHNR, CDR2 FQNEAQ (reference sequence). The CDR3 is CASSSGGWSYEQYF. The CDR3 DNA reads as TGTGCCAGCAGCTCTGGGGGTTGGTCCTACGAGCAGTACTTC.

V usage is TRBV28 and J usage is TRBJ2-2; D unclear. The germline gives CDR1 MDHEN, CDR2 SYDVKM. This CDR3 contains 12 residues. Trimming removed 10 bases at V and 8 bases at J, with 14 bases between. The CDR3 loop is CATPGGSGELFF. CDR3 in DNA: TGTGCCACCCCTGGTGGGTCGGGGGAGCTGTTTTTT.

This chain links TRBV4-3 with TRBJ2-3, with 7 bases lining up with TRBD2. V was pared by 2 bases and J by 4 bases, with 6 bases of the junction left unmatched. The germline V gene encodes CDR1 LGHNA and CDR2 YSLEER. The CDR3 is made up of 15 amino acids. The CDR3 DNA sequence: TGCGCCAGCAGCCAATCGTTGGGGAGGGCAGATACGCAGTATTTT. Residues: CASSQSLGRADTQYF.

This chain joins TRBV7-2 and TRBJ2-7, with D tentatively TRBD1 or TRBD2 (6 bases each). Trimming stripped 2 bases from V and 11 bases from J, with 13 bases between. Germline values: CDR1 SGHTA, CDR2 FQGNSA. The CDR3 covers 12 residues. CDR3 DNA sequence: TGTGCCAGCAGCTTAAGGAGGGGGGTGGAGTACTTC. Protein product: CASSLRRGVEYF.

The chain recombines TRBV5-8 with TRBJ1-5; D gene uncertain. CDR1 is SGHTS, CDR2 YDEGEE, per germline. This CDR3 has 14 residues. Trimming took off 5 bases at V and 3 bases at J, with 12 bases between the two ends. The CDR3 spells CASRPYGPNQPQHF. The CDR3 DNA sequence: TGTGCCAGCAGACCATATGGTCCCAATCAGCCCCAGCATTTT.

The chain is built from TRBV3-1 (or the pseudogene TRBV3-2) and TRBJ2-7; 7 bases map to TRBD1. The trim removed 4 bases at V and 5 bases at J, leaving 8 bases unmatched. The length of the CDR3 is 14 residues. The germline gives CDR1 LGHDT, CDR2 YNNKEL (reference sequence). CDR3: CASSPRTGFHEQYF. The CDR3 DNA reads as TGTGCCAGCAGCCCCCGGACAGGCTTCCACGAGCAGTACTTC.

The rearrangement uses TRBV5-4 and TRBJ2-1; 8 positions match TRBD1. Germline trimming cut 4 bases from V and 10 bases from J; bases unmatched to any gene: 4. This CDR3 is built from 12 residues. Germline V CDR1 and CDR2: SGHNT, YYREEE (reference sequence). In DNA, the CDR3 is TGTGCCAGCAGCATGTCAGGGGGCGAGCAGTTCTTC. Translating it yields CASSMSGGEQFF.

The chain is built from TRBV7-9 and TRBJ2-7; no clear D gene. The V end was cut by 0 bases, the J end by 3 bases, with 6 bases between. CDR1 is SEHNR, CDR2 FQNEAQ, per germline (reference sequence). This CDR3 is 13 amino acids long. The CDR3 is CASSLAGNYEQYF. CDR3 bases: TGTGCCAGCAGCTTAGCAGGGAACTACGAGCAGTACTTC.

The chain recombines TRBV6-1 with TRBJ2-5; D ambiguous. Germline CDR1 reads MNHNS; CDR2 reads SASEGT. The CDR3 is made up of 15 amino acids. Trimming removed 2 bases from V and 1 base from J, with 11 bases in between. Here the CDR3 reads CASSELGRIQETQYF. CDR3 bases: TGTGCCAGCAGTGAACTGGGCAGGATCCAAGAGACCCAGTACTTC.

The rearrangement links TRBV30 to TRBJ2-7, with no clear D. The germline CDR1 and CDR2 sequences are GTSNPN and SVGIG (reference sequence). Trimming took off 0 bases at V and 2 bases at J, with 8 bases between the two ends. This CDR3 is built from 13 residues. CDR3 sequence: CAWSVGRTYEQYF. The DNA for the CDR3 is TGTGCCTGGAGTGTCGGCCGAACCTACGAGCAGTACTTC.